This TCR beta chain derives from a study of Ad26.COV2.S vaccination and SARS-CoV-2 variants. Study information: Ad26.COV2.S was injected intramuscularly once or twice, 56 days apart.

Libraries were prepared by immunoSEQ multiplex PCR; TCRdb keeps only in-frame clonotypes and omits some of them. The sample lists roughly 250,000 clones; around 88% were seen once. Treatment reported: about 20 received Ad26.COV2.S at low or high dose, single or two shots; 5 received placebo; per-sample allocation not given. Material that was analyzed had been drawn on day 63 after the first vaccine or placebo injection. Donation came from an adult in Boston who was aged 18-55 years. This clone was detected once. As yet, its antigen is unknown. Study-wide points: Post-vaccination spike-specific CD8+ and CD4+ T cell responses reportedly had substantial breadth.

The germline gives CDR1 LGHNA, CDR2 YNFKEQ. The CDR3 has 14 amino acids. The V and J ends lost 4 bases and 0 bases respectively, with 9 bases between them. Sequencing was performed on peripheral blood, taken in a trial of Ad26.COV2.S vaccine versus placebo. The TCR was taken from a person aged 18 to 65 who received the Ad26.COV2.S COVID-19 vaccine or a placebo. This chain links TRBV4-2 with TRBJ2-5, with D uncertain. The CDR3 DNA sequence: TGTGCCAGCAGCCTTCAAGGGCACCAAGAGACCCAGTACTTC. It translates to CASSLQGHQETQYF.